The subject of this entry is one T cell receptor (beta chain). This entry comes from a study of blood T cell repertoires in COVID-19. Study overall: Spain, Italy and the United States supplied samples that represented acute and convalescent COVID-19. In each case, the material was cDNA or gDNA derived from T cells, B-cell-depleted T cells, or PBMCs.

This CDR3 region has 16 residues. The V segment lost 4 bases and the J segment 4 bases; nucleotides outside the gene matches: 9. Germline lookup yields CDR1 SEHNR and CDR2 FQNEAQ (reference sequence). Per the original methods: Amplification of reference gene primers was used by the study to estimate nucleated cell counts. Sequencing used immunoSEQ multiplex PCR; TCRdb keeps in-frame clones, though not all of them. V and J calls and clone size are given by that table; D and trimming were obtained from the DNA. The sample has about 120,000 clones, 60% to 85% seen once. The gene calls are TRBV7-9 and TRBJ1-2, with 10 bases matching TRBD1. Sequencing was performed on peripheral blood. This receptor was taken from a human donor with acute or convalescent COVID-19. The donor label of this sample is uncertain. The chain's CDR3 is CASSSTPRDRGYGYTF. CDR3 DNA: TGTGCCAGCAGCTCAACCCCACGGGACAGGGGCTATGGCTACACCTTC.